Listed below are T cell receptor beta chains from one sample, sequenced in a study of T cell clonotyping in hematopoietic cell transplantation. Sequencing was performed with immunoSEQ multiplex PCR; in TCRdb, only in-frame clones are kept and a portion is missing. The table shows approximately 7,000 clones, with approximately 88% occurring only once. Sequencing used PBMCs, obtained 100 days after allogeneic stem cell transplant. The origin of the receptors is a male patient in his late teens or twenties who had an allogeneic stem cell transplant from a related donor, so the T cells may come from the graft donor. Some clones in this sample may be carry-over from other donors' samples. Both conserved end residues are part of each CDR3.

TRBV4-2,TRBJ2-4,CASSQVQGEGNIQYF
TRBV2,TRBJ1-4,CASRRTGGVEKLFF
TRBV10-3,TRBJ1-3,CAISESEGRSSGNTIYF
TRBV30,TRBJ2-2,CAWRTGTTGELFF
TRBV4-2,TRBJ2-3,CASSRNEAPSTDTQYF
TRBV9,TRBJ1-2,CASSGDRSYYGYTF
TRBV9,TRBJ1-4,CASSVGQGRSEKLFF
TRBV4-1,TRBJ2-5,CASSQDSSGRVQETQYF
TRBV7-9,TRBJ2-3,CASSPSTGTTDTQYF
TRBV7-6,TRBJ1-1,CASSLDETHTEAFF
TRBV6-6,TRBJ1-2,CASRPGDSPNYGYTF
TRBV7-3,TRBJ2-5,CASSLTSAGSETQYF
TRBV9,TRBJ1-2,CASSSMDGPYGYTF
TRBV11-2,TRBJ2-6,CASSLDPREDVSGANVLTF
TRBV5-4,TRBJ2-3,CASSPAWPGDRPDTQYF
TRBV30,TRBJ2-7,CAWRTGVNYEQYF
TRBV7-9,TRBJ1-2,CASSSDRDGYTF
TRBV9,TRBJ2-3,CASSVADLGSTDTQYF
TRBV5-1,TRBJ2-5,CASSEFGSQETQYF
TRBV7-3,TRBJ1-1,CASSPSWGGLTEAFF
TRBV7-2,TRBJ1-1,CASSPGQGATEAFF
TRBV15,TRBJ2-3,CATSGWTTGTDTQYF
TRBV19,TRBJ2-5,CASSTGTQETQYF
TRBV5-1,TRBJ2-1,CASHDSGYEQFF
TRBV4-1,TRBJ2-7,CASSEGWTYEQYF
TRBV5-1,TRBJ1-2,CASSTSPANYGYTF
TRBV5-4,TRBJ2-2,CASNPGLNTGELFF
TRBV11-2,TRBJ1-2,CASSLKRRAGLYDYGYTF
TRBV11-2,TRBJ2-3,CASSLVSPPDTQYF
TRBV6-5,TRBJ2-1,CASSLGGGAYNEQFF
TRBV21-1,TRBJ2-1,CASSILGPSGNNEQFF
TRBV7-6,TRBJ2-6,CASSQGPGANVLTF
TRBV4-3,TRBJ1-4,CASSQDSFGATNEKLFF